This TCR beta chain comes out of a study of CD8 T cells in ankylosing spondylitis. Study-level results: Reportedly, matched ankylosing spondylitis synovial fluid was significantly enriched for disease-linked clones.

TCRdb itself ran the 5' RACE reads through MiXCR, one entry per CDR3 protein. Altogether approximately 240,000 distinct CDR3 sequences are present, 20% to 30% being singletons, with the ten largest covering around 0.58%. The germline V gene has CDR1 SGHNT and CDR2 YYREEE (reference sequence). J gave up 2 bases and V 0 bases, and 4 bases lay outside the gene matches. The CDR3 has 16 residues. This clonotype was counted at least ten times. The antigen remains unidentified. The chain is built from TRBV5-4 and TRBJ2-5; 10 nucleotides align to TRBD1. The sample comprised blood, either unsorted or a sorted T cell fraction (not recorded which). This TCR came from a male donor with ankylosing spondylitis or in good health (not recorded which). The CDR3 sequence: CASSLARTGGQETQYF. In nucleotides, the CDR3 is TGTGCCAGCAGCTTGGCAAGGACAGGGGGACAAGAGACCCAGTACTTC.